These 30 T cell receptor beta chains were all obtained from the same sample, sequenced in a study of early T cells in non-severe SARS-CoV-2 infection. TCRdb called the 5' RACE reads again in MiXCR, with one record for every CDR3 protein. The table has around 52,000 distinct CDR3 sequences, about 5.9% seen once. Specimen: whole blood. The source of these receptors is an adult who was a healthcare worker with PCR-confirmed SARS-CoV-2 infection or an uninfected control (not recorded which).

As concerns this clonotype: A much larger clone differs from this one at a single base, so this may be a read error. V usage is TRBV6-6 and J usage is TRBJ1-2; a possible D gene is TRBD1 (5 bases). The length of the CDR3 is 14 residues. Between the trimmed V and J ends, which lost 2 bases and 0 bases, there was a span of 7 bases. Germline values: CDR1 MNHNY, CDR2 SVGAGI (reference sequence). This CDR3 is CASSYEDTNYGYTF. In nucleotides, the CDR3 is TGTGCCAGCAGTTACGAGGACACTAACTATGGCTACACCTTC.

This clonotype was seen repeatedly, ten times or more. The genes are TRBV7-8 and TRBJ2-5, with D perhaps TRBD1 (5 bases). V shed 3 bases and J shed 5 bases, with 10 bases lying between them. Germline assignment: CDR1 SGHVS and CDR2 FQNEAQ. The CDR3 is 13 residues long. The CDR3 sequence: CASSFSRVETQYF. DNA of the CDR3: TGTGCCAGCAGCTTCTCCAGGGTTGAGACCCAGTACTTC.

This clonotype was detected a few times. The genes are TRBV10-3 and TRBJ1-4, with TRBD1 identical over 10 bases. Per germline, CDR1 ENHRY and CDR2 SYGVKD. The CDR3 extends over 13 amino acids. Unmatched junction bases numbered 8, after V lost 11 bases and J lost 8 bases. Here the CDR3 reads CAASGTGDEKLFF. As DNA, the CDR3 is TGTGCCGCGTCCGGGACAGGGGACGAAAAACTGTTTTTT.

This chain uses TRBV3-1 with TRBJ1-6; D remains ambiguous. The CDR3 length is 15 residues. Trimming shortened V by 1 base and J by 5 bases, and 9 bases separated the two germline ends. The germline CDR1 and CDR2 sequences are LGHDT and YNNKEL (reference sequence). The CDR3 protein is CASSQGNQNNSPLHF. CDR3 bases: TGTGCCAGCAGCCAAGGAAATCAGAATAATTCACCCCTCCACTTT.

This clonotype came up a few times. This sequence joins TRBV20-1 and TRBJ2-7, with no clear D. Trimming took off 5 bases at V and 4 bases at J, with 12 bases between the two ends. Germline V gene data show CDR1 as DFQATT and CDR2 as SNEGSKA (reference sequence). This CDR3 is 12 amino acids long. The DNA of the CDR3 is TGCAGTGCTGCGCTATTGACTTACGAGCAGTACTTC. It yields the protein CSAALLTYEQYF.

The table lists this clonotype with a few counts. The chain has TRBV18 and TRBJ2-3, with D perhaps matching TRBD1 or TRBD2 (5 bases each). Germline V CDR1 and CDR2: KGHSH, LQKENI. V lost 0 bases and J lost 7, with 11 bases in between. The CDR3 sequence is 14 residues long. CDR3 coding DNA: TGTGCCAGCTCACCACCGGGACCTTCTAATACGCAGTATTTT. Its protein is CASSPPGPSNTQYF.

This clonotype was counted only a few times. The chain is built from TRBV7-2 and TRBJ1-6; no reliable D call. The length of the CDR3 is 15 residues. V was clipped by 5 bases and J by 8 bases, with 16 bases between them. Germline CDR1 is SGHTA and CDR2 is FQGNSA. The CDR3: CASSPGRLLYSPLHF. The CDR3 DNA reads TGTGCCAGCAGCCCGGGCAGGCTCCTTTATTCACCCCTCCACTTT.

J is TRBJ2-7 and V is TRBV20-1; D not resolved. From germline, CDR1 is DFQATT and CDR2 SNEGSKA (reference sequence). The V end lost 2 bases, the J end lost 3 bases, and 11 bases lay between the germline ends. The CDR3 has 13 residues. For the CDR3, the DNA is TGCAGTGCTAGACCGCCCGTTTTCTACGAGCAGTACTTC. Encoded protein: CSARPPVFYEQYF.

Ten or more counts support this clonotype. This chain links TRBV6-5 with TRBJ1-1; no reliable D call. Trimming left V 0 bases short and J 7 bases short, with 9 bases between. The germline CDR1 and CDR2 sequences are MNHEY and SVGAGI. The CDR3 loop spans 13 amino acids. DNA for the CDR3: TGTGCCAGCAGTTACTCGTCGAGGGTTGAAGCTTTCTTT. Its protein is CASSYSSRVEAFF.

The table lists this clonotype with many counts. The V call is TRBV30, the J call TRBJ1-3; 7 bases align to TRBD1. Germline lookup yields CDR1 GTSNPN and CDR2 SVGIG (reference sequence). The CDR3 is 16 residues long. Losses at the gene ends were 1 base for V and 0 bases for J; bases not matched to a gene: 6. This chain's CDR3 is CAWSARQGYSGNTIYF. The CDR3 coding sequence is TGTGCCTGGAGTGCAAGACAGGGATACTCTGGAAACACCATATATTTT.

This clonotype was seen many times. V and J are TRBV19 and TRBJ1-5; D not resolved. Trimming stripped 3 bases from V and 0 bases from J, with 9 bases between. This CDR3 has 15 amino acids. Looked up from germline, CDR1 is LNHDA and CDR2 is SQIVND (reference sequence). The CDR3: CASSIFLDSNQPQHF. The CDR3 DNA follows: TGTGCCAGTAGTATCTTCTTGGATAGCAATCAGCCCCAGCATTTT. Full variable domain (remainder filled in from reference TRBV19 and TRBJ1-5): DGGITQSPKYLFRKEGQNVTLSCEQNLNHDAMYWYRQDPGQGLRLIYYSQIVNDFQKGDIAEGYSVSREKKESFPLTVTSAQKNPTAFYLCASSIFLDSNQPQHFGDGTRLSIL.

This clonotype was observed a handful of times. This chain links TRBV4-1 with TRBJ1-4; TRBD1 agrees at 9 bases. The CDR3 consists of 14 residues. Germline-derived CDR1 and CDR2 are MGHRA and YSYEKL. After removal of 4 bases from V and 7 bases from J, the junction contained 4 bases not matched to a gene. The CDR3 DNA reads TGCGCCAGCAGCCCTCGACAGGGGGGTGAAAAACTGTTTTTT. Encoded protein: CASSPRQGGEKLFF.

This clonotype was seen ten or more times. V gene TRBV5-1 combines with J gene TRBJ2-7; D might be TRBD1 (6 bases). V was cut by 0 bases and J by 3 bases, with 10 bases left in between. Germline assignment: CDR1 SGHRS and CDR2 YFSETQ. This CDR3 spans 14 amino acids. The CDR3 nucleotides are TGCGCCAGCAGCTTGGCCAGGGACAACTACGAGCAGTACTTC. The encoded protein is CASSLARDNYEQYF.

This clonotype was seen ten or more times. The chain combines TRBV6-1 with TRBJ2-7; 10 bases are shared with TRBD1. The germline gives CDR1 MNHNS, CDR2 SASEGT. With V trimmed by 0 bases and J by 5 bases, 7 bases remained unmatched. This CDR3 has 16 residues. The CDR3 DNA reads TGTGCCAGCAGTGAAGCGACCGGGACAGGGGTAAACGAGCAGTACTTC. Encoded protein: CASSEATGTGVNEQYF.

This clonotype was detected only a few times. The rearrangement joins TRBV7-2 to TRBJ2-7; D unresolved. Germline-derived CDR1 and CDR2 are SGHTA and FQGNSA. V dropped 2 bases and J dropped 1 base, with 18 bases sitting between them. The CDR3 totals 17 residues. This chain's CDR3 is CASSLRQAFSPSYEQYF. DNA of the CDR3: TGTGCCAGCAGCTTACGCCAAGCATTCTCTCCTTCCTACGAGCAGTACTTC. The full variable domain, completed using reference TRBV7-2 and TRBJ2-7, is GAGVSQSPSNKVTEKGKDVELRCDPISGHTALYWYRQSLGQGLEFLIYFQGNSAPDKSGLPSDRFSAERTGGSVSTLTIQRTQQEDSAVYLCASSLRQAFSPSYEQYFGPGTRLTVT.

This clonotype was seen at least ten times. The chain links TRBV7-9 to TRBJ2-2, with TRBD1 matching over 8 bases. Germline loops: CDR1 SEHNR, CDR2 FQNEAQ (reference sequence). V gave up 5 bases and J gave up 16 bases; unmatched junction bases: 15. This CDR3 region has 14 residues. CDR3 coding DNA: TGTGCCAGCAGCCGACAGACGGACAGGGAGGTTGAGTTTTTT. Translated: CASSRQTDREVEFF.

The V call is TRBV3-1, the J call TRBJ2-3, with 10 bases identical to TRBD1. This CDR3 comprises 14 residues. V dropped 3 bases and J dropped 6; count of bases not matched to a gene: 3. CDR1 is LGHDT and CDR2 is YNNKEL in the germline V gene (reference sequence). The CDR3 reads CASSQTGGSDTQYF. CDR3 nucleotide sequence: TGTGCCAGCAGCCAGACAGGGGGCTCGGATACGCAGTATTTT.

This chain links TRBV7-6 with TRBJ2-1; 8 bases are a match to TRBD1. V was pared by 5 bases and J by 10 bases, with 4 bases of the junction left unmatched. From germline, CDR1 is SGHVS and CDR2 FNYEAQ. The CDR3 has 12 amino acids. The CDR3 DNA reads as TGTGCCAGCAGCCCAAGGACAGGGGAGCAGTTCTTC. It codes for CASSPRTGEQFF.

Ten or more counts support this clonotype. The rearrangement links TRBV3-1 to TRBJ1-2; TRBD1 agrees at 7 bases. Germline lookup yields CDR1 LGHDT and CDR2 YNNKEL (reference sequence). This CDR3 region has 14 residues. V shed 1 base, J shed 3 bases, and the junction held 2 bases outside the gene matches. As DNA, the CDR3 is TGTGCCAGCAGCCAAGCAGGGACAGACTATGGCTACACCTTC. Its protein product is CASSQAGTDYGYTF.

This clonotype was seen many times. The DNA for the CDR3 is TGTGCCAGCAGTTTATCGTACACCGGGGAGCTGTTTTTT. Its protein product is CASSLSYTGELFF. The V gene is TRBV12-3 or TRBV12-4, the J gene TRBJ2-2; no definite D call. Trimming pared 2 bases from V and 3 bases from J, leaving 4 bases between. The CDR3 consists of 13 residues.

This clonotype was counted ten times or more. The chain has TRBV12-3 or TRBV12-4 and TRBJ2-7; a weak D match, TRBD1 (7 bases). Trimming took 6 bases from V and 1 from J, leaving 16 bases between them. The CDR3 is 15 residues long. CDR3 protein: CASRSQTGRSYEQYF. The CDR3 nucleotides are TGTGCCAGCAGGTCTCAGACAGGGAGGTCCTACGAGCAGTACTTC.

V is TRBV29-1 and J is TRBJ1-2; D is unresolved. The length of the CDR3 is 15 residues. Germline CDR1 is SQVTM and CDR2 is ANQGSEA. V gave up 1 base and J gave up 9 bases, with 21 bases separating them. CDR3 residues: CSVEGGGNPTMSYTF. CDR3 sequence (DNA): TGCAGCGTTGAAGGGGGAGGGAATCCTACTATGAGCTACACCTTC.

At least ten counts were recorded for this clonotype. The J gene is TRBJ2-5, the V gene TRBV20-1; D might be TRBD1 (5 bases). Germline loops: CDR1 DFQATT, CDR2 SNEGSKA (reference sequence). Trimming took off 4 bases at V and 5 bases at J, with 17 bases between the two ends. The CDR3 loop spans 14 amino acids. DNA for the CDR3: TGCAGTGCTACCGAATCCAGGGCACGCGAGACCCAGTACTTC. Protein product: CSATESRARETQYF.

The table lists this clonotype with many counts. The V call is TRBV19, the J call TRBJ1-2; D uncertain. Trimming pared 10 bases from V and 2 bases from J, leaving 11 bases between. CDR3 length: 12 amino acids. In germline, CDR1 is LNHDA, CDR2 SQIVND (reference sequence). The CDR3 coding sequence is TGTGCCACCTCACCGGGGAACTATGGCTACACCTTC. Encoded protein: CATSPGNYGYTF.

This clonotype was recorded a few times. The J gene is TRBJ2-3, the V gene TRBV19, with no clear D. The CDR3 runs to 12 residues. The V end lost 4 bases, the J end lost 9 bases, and 11 bases lay between the germline ends. The germline CDR1 and CDR2 sequences are LNHDA and SQIVND (reference sequence). The CDR3: CASSTLEQTQYF. The CDR3 bases are TGTGCCAGTAGTACTTTGGAGCAGACGCAGTATTTT.

This clonotype came up many times. The gene calls are TRBV6-2 or TRBV6-3 and TRBJ1-5, with 7 bases identical to TRBD1. V shed 5 bases and J 1 base; nucleotides not matched to a gene: 5. Germline lookup yields CDR1 MNHEY and CDR2 SVGEGT. This CDR3 is 15 amino acids long. The CDR3 DNA reads as TGTGCCAGCAGTACAGGGGATGGGAGCAATCAGCCCCAGCATTTT. Translated: CASSTGDGSNQPQHF.

This sequence joins TRBV7-8 and TRBJ1-1, with TRBD1 matching 7 bases. Germline V gene sequence: CDR1 SGHVS, CDR2 FQNEAQ. V shed 1 base and J 4 bases; nucleotides not matched to a gene: 12. The CDR3 length is 17 residues. The CDR3 here is CASSLVNRGWDGTEAFF. In nucleotides, the CDR3 is TGTGCCAGCAGCTTAGTGAACAGGGGCTGGGATGGCACTGAAGCTTTCTTT.

This clonotype was counted many times. The rearrangement uses TRBV27 and TRBJ1-2; a possible D gene is TRBD1 (6 bases). CDR3 length: 16 residues. The V end was cut by 2 bases, the J end by 3 bases, with 16 bases between. Germline lookup yields CDR1 MNHEY and CDR2 SMNVEV (reference sequence). The CDR3 sequence: CASSLRSGGYYYGYTF. CDR3 in DNA: TGTGCCAGCAGTTTAAGGTCGGGGGGCTACTACTATGGCTACACCTTC.

This clonotype was seen many times. The chain links TRBV3-1 to TRBJ1-1; D is perhaps TRBD1 (5 bases). CDR1 is LGHDT and CDR2 is YNNKEL in the germline V gene (reference sequence). Trimming took off 6 bases at V and 4 bases at J, with 12 bases between the two ends. The length of the CDR3 is 13 residues. The CDR3 sequence: CASSGDSITEAFF. The CDR3 DNA sequence: TGTGCCAGCAGTGGAGACAGCATCACTGAAGCTTTCTTT.

This clonotype occurred many times. The chain recombines TRBV4-1 with TRBJ2-3; 14 nucleotides align to TRBD2. The V segment lost 1 base and the J segment 1 base; nucleotides outside the gene matches: 4. Germline assignment: CDR1 MGHRA and CDR2 YSYEKL. CDR3 length: 18 residues. The CDR3 region has the DNA TGCGCCAGCAGCCAAGGCCCGGGACTAGCGGGGGGCACAGATACGCAGTATTTT. Its translation is CASSQGPGLAGGTDTQYF.